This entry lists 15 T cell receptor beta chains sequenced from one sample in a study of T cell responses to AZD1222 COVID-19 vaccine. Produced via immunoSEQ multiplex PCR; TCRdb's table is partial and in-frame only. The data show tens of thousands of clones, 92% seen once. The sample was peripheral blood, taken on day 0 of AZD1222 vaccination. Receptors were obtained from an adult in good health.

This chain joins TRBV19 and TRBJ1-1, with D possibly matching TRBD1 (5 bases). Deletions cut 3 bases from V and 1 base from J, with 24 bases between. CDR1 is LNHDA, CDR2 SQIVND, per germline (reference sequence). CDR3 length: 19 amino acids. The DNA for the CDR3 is TGTGCCAGTAGTATCAACCGGGACCGACGGCACCTCCGGAACACTGAAGCTTTCTTT. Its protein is CASSINRDRRHLRNTEAFF.

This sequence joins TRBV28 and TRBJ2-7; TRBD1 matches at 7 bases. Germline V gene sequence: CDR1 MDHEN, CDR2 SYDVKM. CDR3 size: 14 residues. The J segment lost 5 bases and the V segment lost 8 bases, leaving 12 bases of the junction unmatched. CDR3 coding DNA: TGTGCCAGCCGGTTTGAAGACAGGGCCCACGAGCAGTACTTC. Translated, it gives CASRFEDRAHEQYF.

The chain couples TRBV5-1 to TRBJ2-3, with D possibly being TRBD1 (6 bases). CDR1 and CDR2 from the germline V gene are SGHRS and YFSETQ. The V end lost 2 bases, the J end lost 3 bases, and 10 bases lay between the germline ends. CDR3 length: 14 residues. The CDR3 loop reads CASSLQGQTDTQYF. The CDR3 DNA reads TGCGCCAGCAGCTTACAGGGTCAGACAGATACGCAGTATTTT.

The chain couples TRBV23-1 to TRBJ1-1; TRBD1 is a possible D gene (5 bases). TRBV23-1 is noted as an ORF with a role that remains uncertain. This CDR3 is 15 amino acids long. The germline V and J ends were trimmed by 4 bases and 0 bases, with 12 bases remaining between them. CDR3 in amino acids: CASSRFGTLNTEAFF. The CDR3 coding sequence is TGCGCCAGCAGTCGGTTCGGGACCTTGAACACTGAAGCTTTCTTT.

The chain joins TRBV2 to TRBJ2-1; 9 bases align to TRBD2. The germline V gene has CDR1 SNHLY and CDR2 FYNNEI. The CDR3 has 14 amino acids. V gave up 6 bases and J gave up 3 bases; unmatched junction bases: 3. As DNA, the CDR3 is TGTGCCAGCAGAAGACTAGCGGTCTACAATGAGCAGTTCTTC. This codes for CASRRLAVYNEQFF.

In nucleotides, the CDR3 is TGTGCCAGCAGCCGGTCCCGACTAGCGGGAGCGGAAGAGACCCAGTACTTC. This encodes CASSRSRLAGAEETQYF. The rearrangement links TRBV21-1 to TRBJ2-5; no DNA check was done on the table's D call, TRBD2. TRBV21-1 is a pseudogene segment. The CDR3 runs 17 residues.

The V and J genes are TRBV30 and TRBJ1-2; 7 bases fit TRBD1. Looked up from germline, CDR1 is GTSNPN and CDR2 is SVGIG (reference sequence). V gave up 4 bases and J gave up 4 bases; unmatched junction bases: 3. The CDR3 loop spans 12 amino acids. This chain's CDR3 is CAWTTGIYGYTF. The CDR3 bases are TGTGCCTGGACGACAGGGATCTATGGCTACACCTTC.

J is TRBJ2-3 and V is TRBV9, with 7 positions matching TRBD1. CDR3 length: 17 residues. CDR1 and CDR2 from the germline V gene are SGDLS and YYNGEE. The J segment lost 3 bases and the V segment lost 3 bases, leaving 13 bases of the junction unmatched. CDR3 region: CASSAPRGGSGTDTQYF. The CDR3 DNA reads TGTGCCAGCAGCGCCCCCCGAGGGGGCTCTGGTACAGATACGCAGTATTTT.

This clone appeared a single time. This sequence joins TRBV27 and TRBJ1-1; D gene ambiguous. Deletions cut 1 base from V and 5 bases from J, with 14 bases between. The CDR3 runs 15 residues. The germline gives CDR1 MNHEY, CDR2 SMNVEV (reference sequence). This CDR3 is CASSLLPGLGTEAFF. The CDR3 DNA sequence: TGTGCCAGCAGTTTATTACCGGGTCTCGGAACTGAAGCTTTCTTT.

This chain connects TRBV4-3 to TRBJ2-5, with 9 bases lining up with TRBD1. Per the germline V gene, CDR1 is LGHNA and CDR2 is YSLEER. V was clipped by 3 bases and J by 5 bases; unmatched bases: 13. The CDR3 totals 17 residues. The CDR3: CASSQDLYRGRRETQYF. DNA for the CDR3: TGCGCCAGCAGCCAGGACCTATACAGGGGGCGCAGGGAGACCCAGTACTTC.

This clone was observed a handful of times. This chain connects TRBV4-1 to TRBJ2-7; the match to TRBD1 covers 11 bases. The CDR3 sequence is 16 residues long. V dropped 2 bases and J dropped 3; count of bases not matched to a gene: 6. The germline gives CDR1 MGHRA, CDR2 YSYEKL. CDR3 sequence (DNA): TGCGCCAGCAGCCAAACCCCCGGGACAGGGGGCTACGAGCAGTACTTC. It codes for CASSQTPGTGGYEQYF.

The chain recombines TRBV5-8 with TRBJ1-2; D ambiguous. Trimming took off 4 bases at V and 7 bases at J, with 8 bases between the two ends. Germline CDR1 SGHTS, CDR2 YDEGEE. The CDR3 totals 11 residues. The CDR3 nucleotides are TGTGCCAGCAGCGTCAGTCTTGGCTACACCTTC. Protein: CASSVSLGYTF.

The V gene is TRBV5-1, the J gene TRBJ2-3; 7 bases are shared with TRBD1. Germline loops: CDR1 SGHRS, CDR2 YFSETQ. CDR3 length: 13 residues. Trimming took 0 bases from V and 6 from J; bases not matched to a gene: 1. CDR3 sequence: CASSLEGADTQYF. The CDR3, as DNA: TGCGCCAGCAGCTTGGAGGGGGCGGATACGCAGTATTTT. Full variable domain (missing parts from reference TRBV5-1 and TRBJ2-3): KAGVTQTPRYLIKTRGQQVTLSCSPISGHRSVSWYQQTPGQGLQFLFEYFSETQRNKGNFPGRFSGRQFSNSRSEMNVSTLELGDSALYLCASSLEGADTQYFGPGTRLTVL.

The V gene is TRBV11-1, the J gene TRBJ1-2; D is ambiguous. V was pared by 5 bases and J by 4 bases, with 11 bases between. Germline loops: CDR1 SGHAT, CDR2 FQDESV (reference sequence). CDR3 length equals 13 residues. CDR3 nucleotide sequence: TGTGCCAGCAGCCCCCTGATGGGCTATGGCTACACCTTC. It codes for CASSPLMGYGYTF.

The CDR3 nucleotides are TGTGCCAGCAGCTTAATTTTAGGGACCTATGGCTACACCTTC. The encoded protein is CASSLILGTYGYTF. This rearrangement joins TRBV7-9 to TRBJ1-2; the D gene is possibly TRBD1 (5 bases). This CDR3 has 14 amino acids. Deletions cut 2 bases from V and 4 bases from J, with 11 bases between. Germline loops: CDR1 SEHNR, CDR2 FQNEAQ (reference sequence).